This T cell receptor beta chain was profiled in a study of blood T cell repertoires in COVID-19. On the study more broadly: The United States, Italy and Spain were the sources of the acute and convalescent COVID-19 samples. Sample material is recorded as cDNA or gDNA derived from T cells, B-cell-depleted T cells, or PBMCs.

Germline V gene sequence: CDR1 GTSNPN, CDR2 SVGIG (reference sequence). The CDR3 has 11 amino acids. The V gene lost 5 bases and the J gene lost 8 bases, with 12 bases spanning the gap. In the authors' methods: Nucleated cell counts were estimated from reference gene primer amplification. Here immunoSEQ multiplex PCR was the method, and the copy in TCRdb shows in-frame clones only, minus some. For V, J and clone size, that table is used; D and trimming come from the DNA. Of approximately 170,000 clones listed, around 84% are singletons. The source material was peripheral blood. The TCR originated in a woman in her 70s with COVID-19, enrolled during active disease. The chain recombines TRBV30 with TRBJ2-5; D possibly corresponds to TRBD1 (6 bases). CDR3 amino acids: CAWGDRPTQYF. CDR3 DNA: TGTGCCTGGGGTGACAGGCCTACCCAGTACTTC. The full variable domain, completed using reference TRBV30 and TRBJ2-5, is SQTIHQWPATLVQPVGSPLSLECTVEGTSNPNLYWYRQAAGRGLQLLFYSVGIGQISSEVPQNLSASRPQDRQFILSSKKLLLSDSGFYLCAWGDRPTQYFGPGTRLLVL.